This T cell receptor (beta chain) was recovered during a study of blood T cells in healthy people across ages. Primers used in a second PCR of about 7 to 11 cycles were a sample-barcoded 5' primer and a J-beta primer mix. TCRdb called the 5' RACE reads again in MiXCR, with one record for every CDR3 protein. The sample consists of roughly 800,000 distinct CDR3 sequences, over 45% of them appearing once. CDR3 size: 15 residues. Per the germline V gene, CDR1 is ENHRY and CDR2 is SYGVKD. The V gene end was trimmed by 3 bases and the J gene end by 0 bases; junction bases not matched to a gene: 4. They isolated at least 7 million PBMCs from each sample.

Sequencing used blood. The source of this sequence is a man aged 25-45 years in good health. V and J are TRBV10-3 and TRBJ2-7, with 8 positions matching TRBD2. In nucleotides, the CDR3 is TGTGCCATCAGTGATTGGCGGGGGGACTCCTACGAGCAGTACTTC. Encoded protein: CAISDWRGDSYEQYF.